This is a list of T cell receptor beta chains from one sample in a study of blood T cell repertoires in COVID-19. Assay used: immunoSEQ multiplex PCR; TCRdb lists only in-frame clones, some missing. Here the sample spans some 200,000 clones, roughly four fifths being singletons. Sequencing was done on a sample of peripheral blood. These receptor sequences come from a woman in her thirties or forties with acute or convalescent COVID-19. The CDR3 runs from the conserved cysteine through the conserved F or W. The D gene is left open where the match is weak. Clone sizes are given selectively: once, few, many, or a class where the clone is expanded.

v_gene,abundance,j_gene,d_gene,CDR3aa,CDR3nt
TRBV24-1,few,TRBJ1-2,-,CATSADSNYGYTF,TGTGCCACCAGTGCCGACAGCAACTATGGCTACACCTTC
TRBV19,-,TRBJ1-1,-,CASSIFFGNTEAFF,TGTGCCAGTAGTATATTTTTCGGGAACACTGAAGCTTTCTTT
TRBV5-5,-,TRBJ2-7,TRBD2,CASSLARGVTYEQYF,TGTGCCAGCAGCTTGGCGCGGGGGGTAACCTACGAGCAGTACTTC
TRBV7-2,-,TRBJ2-3,TRBD2,CASSRALRERPTDTQYF,TGTGCCAGCAGTCGGGCCTTGCGGGAGCGACCCACAGATACGCAGTATTTT
TRBV2,-,TRBJ2-5,-,CASSGEGGKTQYF,TGTGCCAGCAGTGGGGAGGGGGGAAAGACCCAGTACTTC
TRBV28,-,TRBJ1-1,-,CASSLPGGGVAFF,TGTGCCAGCAGTTTGCCGGGGGGGGGCGTAGCTTTCTTT
TRBV28,few,TRBJ2-2,-,CASSSRQASSNTGELFF,TGTGCCAGCAGTTCACGACAGGCTTCCTCGAACACCGGGGAGCTGTTTTTT
TRBV19,-,TRBJ2-2,-,CASSILFQVVSQAGELFF,TGTGCCAGTAGTATATTATTCCAGGTAGTTTCTCAGGCCGGGGAGCTGTTTTTT
TRBV14,once,TRBJ1-2,TRBD1,CASSRDRGNYGYTF,TGTGCCAGCAGTAGGGACAGGGGAAACTATGGCTACACCTTC
TRBV5-5,-,TRBJ1-5,-,CASSQFDRTNQPQHF,TGTGCCAGCAGCCAATTCGACAGGACAAATCAGCCCCAGCATTTT
TRBV4-1,-,TRBJ2-7,TRBD1,CASSPRTGIIYEQYF,TGCGCCAGCAGCCCACGGACAGGGATTATCTACGAGCAGTACTTC
TRBV19,-,TRBJ2-7,TRBD1,CASSSQGDRTYEQYF,TGTGCCAGTAGTAGCCAAGGGGACAGGACCTACGAGCAGTACTTC
TRBV6-5,-,TRBJ1-2,TRBD1,CASSYSLPGTGYGYTF,TGTGCCAGCAGTTACAGTCTCCCCGGGACAGGATATGGCTACACCTTC
TRBV24-1,-,TRBJ2-7,-,CATSEAGQSYEQYF,TGTGCCACCAGTGAGGCAGGGCAATCCTACGAGCAGTACTTC
TRBV5-6,-,TRBJ2-7,-,CASSLRQGKSEQYF,TGTGCCAGCAGCTTGAGGCAGGGGAAATCCGAGCAGTACTTC
TRBV5-1,-,TRBJ1-1,-,CASSLDRSTTEAFF,TGCGCCAGCAGCTTGGACAGGTCCACGACTGAAGCTTTCTTT
TRBV3-1/TRBV3-2,once,TRBJ1-4,TRBD1,CASSHLTGVPFLMFF,TGTGCCAGCAGCCACCTGACAGGGGTCCCCTTTTTGATGTTTTTT
TRBV27,-,TRBJ2-1,TRBD1,CASSFRSGGQNEQFF,TGTGCCAGCAGTTTCCGGAGTGGGGGACAGAATGAGCAGTTCTTC
TRBV2,-,TRBJ1-2,-,CASGLGLPGYTF,TGTGCCAGCGGACTGGGACTCCCTGGCTACACCTTC
TRBV7-5,-,TRBJ2-7,-,CARSLPVEQGAREYF,TGTGCCAGAAGCTTACCGGTGGAACAGGGGGCGAGGGAGTACTTC
TRBV6-5,-,TRBJ2-1,-,CASSKHGGNEQFF,TGTGCCAGCAGTAAACACGGGGGCAATGAGCAGTTCTTC